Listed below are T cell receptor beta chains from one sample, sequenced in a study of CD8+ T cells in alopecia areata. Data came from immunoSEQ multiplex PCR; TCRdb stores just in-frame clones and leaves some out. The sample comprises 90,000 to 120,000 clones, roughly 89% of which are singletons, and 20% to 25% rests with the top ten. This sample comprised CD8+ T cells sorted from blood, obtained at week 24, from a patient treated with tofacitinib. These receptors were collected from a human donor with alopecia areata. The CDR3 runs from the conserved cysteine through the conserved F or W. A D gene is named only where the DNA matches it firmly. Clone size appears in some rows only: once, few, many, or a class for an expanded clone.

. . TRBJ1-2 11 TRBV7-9 TGTGCCAGCAGCTCCAACTATGGCTACACCTTC CASSSNYGYTF
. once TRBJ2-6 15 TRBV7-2 TGTGCCAGCAGCTCGCGGAGGTCTGGGGCCAACGTCCTGACTTTC CASSSRRSGANVLTF
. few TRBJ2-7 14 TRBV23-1 TGCGCCAGCAGTCGGACTGTTGTCTCCTACGAGCAGTACTTC CASSRTVVSYEQYF
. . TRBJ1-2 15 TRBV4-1 TGCGCCAGCAGCCAAGAAGGGGGAGGCTACTATGGCTACACCTTC CASSQEGGGYYGYTF
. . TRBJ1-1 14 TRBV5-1 TGCGCCAGCAGCTTGGAAGGGGCTTACACTGAAGCTTTCTTT CASSLEGAYTEAFF
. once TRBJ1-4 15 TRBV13 TGTGCCAGCAAAGCTGGGCTTGGAGCTAATGAAAAACTGTTTTTT CASKAGLGANEKLFF
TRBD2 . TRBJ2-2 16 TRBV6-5 TGTGCCAGCAGTTACGGAACGGGGGGAGGGACCGGGGAGCTGTTTTTT CASSYGTGGGTGELFF
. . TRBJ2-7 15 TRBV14 TGTGCCAGCAGCCAAGGGGTCGGGTTTCGGAACGAGCAGTACTTC CASSQGVGFRNEQYF
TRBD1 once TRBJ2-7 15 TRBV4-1 TGCGCCAGCAGCCAAGGGGGACAGCGACCCTACGAGCAGTACTTC CASSQGGQRPYEQYF
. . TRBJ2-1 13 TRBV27 TGTGCCAGCAGTTATAGCTCCTACAATGAGCAGTTCTTC CASSYSSYNEQFF
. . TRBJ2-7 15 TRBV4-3 TGCGCCAGCAGCCAAGATGGGACGGCACCCTACGAGCAGTACTTC CASSQDGTAPYEQYF
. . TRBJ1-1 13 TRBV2 TGTGCCAGCAAAAGGCCCAGGATCACTGAAGCTTTCTTT CASKRPRITEAFF